Described below is a single T cell receptor beta chain sequence and its context. Its antigen remains unidentified. These data come from a study of cytomegalovirus exposure and HLA in healthy donors. Study findings and constraints: A later analysis showed HLA-associated TCR beta chains outstripping equally common others in clonal expansion. According to the study, about 180 TCR beta chains were cytomegalovirus-associated.

With 60 Vbeta and 13 Jbeta primers, the PCR was carried out. Repertoires were generated with immunoSEQ multiplex PCR, while TCRdb's copy carries only in-frame clones and drops some. The top ten clones hold around 4% of a sample with about 97,000 clones, around three quarters of them seen once. What was sequenced was PBMCs. This TCR derives from a man aged 35 to 55 in good health and CMV-seronegative.

As DNA, the CDR3 is TGTGCCAGAAGCGGAAGACAAAGGAACGAGCAGTACGTC. This encodes CARSGRQRNEQYV. The V and J genes are TRBV5-3 and TRBJ2-7; D not resolved. TRBV5-3 is sorted into the ORF group, with uncertain function. The CDR3 contains 13 residues. Between the trimmed V and J ends, which lost 4 bases and 5 bases, there was a span of 13 bases.